The 23 T cell receptor beta chains below were found in one sample sequenced in a study of blood T cell repertoires in COVID-19. Repertoires were generated with immunoSEQ multiplex PCR, while TCRdb's copy carries only in-frame clones and drops some. The sample holds more than 85,000 clones, 80% seen once. Specimen: peripheral blood. These receptors were obtained from a human donor in a cohort sampled during active or convalescent COVID-19.

The J gene is TRBJ2-5, the V gene TRBV3-1 (or the pseudogene TRBV3-2), with 7 bases matching TRBD1. In germline, CDR1 is LGHDT, CDR2 YNNKEL (reference sequence). CDR3 length: 16 residues. V lost 5 bases and J lost 0; bases outside the gene matches: 9. CDR3 loop: CASSGTETGYQETQYF. In DNA form, the CDR3 reads TGTGCCAGCAGCGGAACAGAGACAGGGTACCAAGAGACCCAGTACTTC.

V usage is TRBV28 and J usage is TRBJ1-5, with unresolved D. Trimming stripped 3 bases from V and 2 bases from J, with 8 bases between. The CDR3 has 14 amino acids. From germline, CDR1 is MDHEN and CDR2 SYDVKM. The CDR3 DNA reads TGTGCCAGCAGTTTCGTCTCGGGCAATCAGCCCCAGCATTTT. Translation gives CASSFVSGNQPQHF.

The genes are TRBV9 and TRBJ2-3; 7 positions match TRBD2. This CDR3 spans 15 amino acids. After removal of 3 bases from V and 1 base from J, the junction contained 5 bases not matched to a gene. CDR1 and CDR2 from the germline V gene are SGDLS and YYNGEE. DNA of the CDR3: TGTGCCAGCAGCGAAAGACTAGCTGGCACAGATACGCAGTATTTT. Residues: CASSERLAGTDTQYF.

DNA for the CDR3: TGTGCCAGCAGCCCCCCTGTTGGTACAAGCTCCTACAATGAGCAGTTCTTC. Amino acid sequence: CASSPPVGTSSYNEQFF. This chain uses TRBV14 with TRBJ2-1; no firm D call. The ends were cut back, 4 bases at V and 0 bases at J, with 16 bases in the middle. The germline V gene has CDR1 SGHDN and CDR2 FVKESK. This CDR3 is built from 17 residues.

The chain carries TRBV30 and TRBJ1-6, with D perhaps TRBD1 (5 bases). CDR3 length: 13 amino acids. Germline V gives CDR1 GTSNPN, CDR2 SVGIG (reference sequence). V lost 3 bases, J lost 10 bases, and 13 bases lay in between. The DNA for the CDR3 is TGTGCCTGGAGCCGGCCCCCAGGGTCACCCCTCCACTTT. This sequence encodes CAWSRPPGSPLHF.

The chain uses TRBV10-3 and TRBJ1-5, with 7 bases lining up with TRBD1. Germline V gene data show CDR1 as ENHRY and CDR2 as SYGVKD. The CDR3 is made up of 14 amino acids. The trim removed 8 bases at V and 3 bases at J, leaving 7 bases unmatched. This CDR3 is CAIQDRDNNQPQHF. The CDR3 nucleotides read TGTGCCATCCAAGACAGGGATAACAATCAGCCCCAGCATTTT.

The chain couples TRBV9 to TRBJ2-3, with 12 positions matching TRBD2. This CDR3 is 15 amino acids long. Trimming removed 3 bases from V and 7 bases from J; junction bases left unmatched: 6. The germline gives CDR1 SGDLS, CDR2 YYNGEE. CDR3 loop: CASSGTSGRRYTQYF. CDR3 nucleotides: TGTGCCAGCAGCGGTACTAGCGGGAGGCGTTATACGCAGTATTTT.

CDR3 region: CASSQERTGGYGYTF. DNA for the CDR3: TGCGCCAGCAGCCAAGAACGGACAGGGGGCTATGGCTACACCTTC. The chain uses TRBV4-1 and TRBJ1-2; 10 nucleotides match TRBD1. V lost 0 bases and J lost 4; bases outside the gene matches: 2. Germline lookup yields CDR1 MGHRA and CDR2 YSYEKL. The length of the CDR3 is 15 residues.

The V gene is TRBV18, the J gene TRBJ2-7; 8 bases agree with TRBD1. Germline assignment: CDR1 KGHSH and CDR2 LQKENI. The CDR3 contains 16 residues. The V and J ends lost 5 bases and 6 bases, in that order; junction bases with no gene match: 15. CDR3: CASSWTGTGFLSEQYF. The CDR3 DNA reads as TGTGCCAGCTCATGGACCGGGACAGGCTTTCTTAGCGAGCAGTACTTC.

This clone showed up just once. The chain couples TRBV6-2 or TRBV6-3 to TRBJ1-2; D remains ambiguous. The CDR3 spans 13 residues. V lost 3 bases to trimming and J lost 4 bases, with 9 bases between them. Germline V gene data show CDR1 as MNHEY and CDR2 as SVGEGT. CDR3 DNA sequence: TGTGCCAGCAGTTATAGGGAGGCCTATGGCTACACCTTC. Its protein is CASSYREAYGYTF.

V and J are TRBV4-1 and TRBJ2-5; no firm D call. V was cut by 1 base and J by 2 bases, with 8 bases left in between. The CDR3 contains 14 residues. CDR1 is MGHRA, CDR2 YSYEKL, per germline. The CDR3 DNA reads as TGCGCCAGCAGCCAAGTAACAGTGCAAGAGACCCAGTACTTC. Translation gives CASSQVTVQETQYF.

This clone showed up just a few times. This sequence joins TRBV28 and TRBJ2-7; 7 bases fit TRBD2. CDR3 length equals 12 residues. The junction had 3 bases not matched to a gene; V was cut back by 7 bases and J by 3 bases. Germline V gene lookup returns CDR1 MDHEN and CDR2 SYDVKM. Here the CDR3 DNA reads TGTGCCAGCACCCGGGACTACTACGAGCAGTACTTC. Encoded protein: CASTRDYYEQYF.

The chain recombines TRBV5-1 with TRBJ1-1; D is possibly TRBD1 (5 bases). There are 14 residues in the CDR3. The V gene's germline CDR1 is SGHRS and CDR2 YFSETQ. Trimming removed 4 bases from V and 4 bases from J, with 14 bases in between. CDR3 DNA sequence: TGCGCCAGCAGCCAACTGGGGGGTTTCACTGAAGCTTTCTTT. This encodes CASSQLGGFTEAFF. Supplemented by reference TRBV5-1 and TRBJ1-1, the full variable domain reads KAGVTQTPRYLIKTRGQQVTLSCSPISGHRSVSWYQQTPGQGLQFLFEYFSETQRNKGNFPGRFSGRQFSNSRSEMNVSTLELGDSALYLCASSQLGGFTEAFFGQGTRLTVV.

CDR3 coding DNA: TGTGCCAGCAGCTTACGTGGGGGCGGAAACACCATATATTTT. Its translation is CASSLRGGGNTIYF. The rearrangement uses TRBV11-2 and TRBJ1-3, with D maybe TRBD1 (6 bases). CDR1 is SGHAT and CDR2 is FQNNGV in the germline V gene. Trimming cost V 2 bases and J 4 bases, with 9 bases left between them. CDR3 length: 14 residues.

This chain's CDR3 is CASSLAELAGGPGDTQYF. The CDR3 coding sequence is TGTGCCAGCAGCTTAGCAGAACTAGCGGGAGGGCCCGGAGATACGCAGTATTTT. The V gene is TRBV7-2, the J gene TRBJ2-3, with 13 bases aligning to TRBD2. CDR1 SGHTA and CDR2 FQGNSA come from the germline V gene. The V gene end was trimmed by 0 bases and the J gene end by 5 bases; junction bases not matched to a gene: 8. This CDR3 contains 18 residues.

The rearrangement links TRBV6-2 or TRBV6-3 to TRBJ2-1, with 12 bases lining up with TRBD2. Germline CDR1 reads MNHEY; CDR2 reads SVGEGT. V shed 5 bases, J shed 7 bases, and the junction held 12 bases outside the gene matches. This CDR3 is 17 amino acids long. CDR3 loop: CASSRLSTSGSGNEQFF. CDR3 sequence (DNA): TGTGCCAGCAGTCGCCTCTCGACTAGCGGGAGTGGGAATGAGCAGTTCTTC.

V and J are TRBV3-1 (or the pseudogene TRBV3-2) and TRBJ2-5; 12 bases are a match to TRBD2. The V gene end was trimmed by 4 bases and the J gene end by 1 base; junction bases not matched to a gene: 4. CDR1 and CDR2 (germline): LGHDT, YNNKEL (reference sequence). This CDR3 is 16 amino acids long. The CDR3 DNA reads TGTGCCAGCAGCCGGGCTAGCGGGGGGGTCCAAGAGACCCAGTACTTC. As protein: CASSRASGGVQETQYF.

The chain carries TRBV10-3 and TRBJ2-3, with 8 positions matching TRBD2. The V segment lost 5 bases and the J segment 3 bases; nucleotides outside the gene matches: 4. The germline V gene has CDR1 ENHRY and CDR2 SYGVKD. The CDR3 covers 14 residues. CDR3 coding DNA: TGTGCCATCAGTACAGGACTAGCAACAGATACGCAGTATTTT. This gives the protein CAISTGLATDTQYF.

The rearrangement uses TRBV29-1 and TRBJ1-1; 8 bases are shared with TRBD1. The junction had 10 bases not matched to a gene; V was cut back by 5 bases and J by 5 bases. Germline CDR1 SQVTM, CDR2 ANQGSEA. The CDR3 extends over 14 amino acids. The CDR3 DNA sequence: TGCAGCGTTCCAGGGGGCGGAATCTTTACTGAAGCTTTCTTT. Residues: CSVPGGGIFTEAFF.

V and J are TRBV24-1 and TRBJ1-5; D not certain. Germline CDR1 and CDR2: KGHDR and SFDVKD. The CDR3 has 18 amino acids. V was trimmed by 4 bases and J by 4 bases, leaving 22 bases between them. Here the CDR3 reads CATSDALTAGGWNQPQHF. The DNA of the CDR3 is TGTGCCACCAGTGACGCCCTCACCGCGGGAGGATGGAATCAGCCCCAGCATTTT.

This chain links TRBV7-3 with TRBJ2-1, with TRBD2 matching over 7 bases. Germline assignment: CDR1 SGHTA and CDR2 FQGTGA. With 5 bases clipped from V and 0 bases from J, the junction kept 7 bases outside the gene matches. The CDR3 loop spans 16 amino acids. In DNA, the CDR3 is TGTGCCAGCAGCCGTACGGGGAGGGCCTCCTACAATGAGCAGTTCTTC. It translates to CASSRTGRASYNEQFF.

This chain joins TRBV18 and TRBJ2-6, with a possible D match to TRBD2 (6 bases). V was trimmed by 2 bases and J by 0 bases, leaving 20 bases between them. This CDR3 spans 20 amino acids. Germline CDR1 reads KGHSH; CDR2 reads LQKENI. The CDR3 region has the DNA TGTGCCAGCTCACCAGCGAATACCGGGACTGGGTTCTCTGGGGCCAACGTCCTGACTTTC. This encodes CASSPANTGTGFSGANVLTF.

This rearrangement joins TRBV20-1 to TRBJ1-2; D remains unclear. V was shortened by 3 bases and J by 2 bases, with 10 bases between the two germline ends. The CDR3 runs 13 residues. Germline lookup yields CDR1 DFQATT and CDR2 SNEGSKA (reference sequence). CDR3 protein: CSASPRLNYGYTF. DNA of the CDR3: TGCAGTGCTAGTCCCAGGCTGAACTATGGCTACACCTTC.